This record covers a single TCR beta chain. In the original analysis: It was from reference gene primer amplification that nucleated cell counts were estimated. Data came from immunoSEQ multiplex PCR; TCRdb stores just in-frame clones and leaves some out. V and J calls and clone size follow that table, whereas D and trimming were derived from the DNA. This sample has over 200,000 clones; around four fifths occur once, and the top ten carry approximately 5.9%. Per germline, CDR1 LNHNV and CDR2 YYDKDF (reference sequence). The CDR3 has 14 amino acids. V gave up 0 bases and J gave up 6 bases, with 12 bases separating them. This sample is drawn from a study of blood T cell repertoires in COVID-19. Study information: The samples span acute and convalescent COVID-19 from the United States, Italy and Spain. T cells, B-cell-depleted T cells, or PBMCs supplied cDNA or gDNA.

This chain connects TRBV15 to TRBJ2-7; D ambiguous. The sample comprised peripheral blood. The TCR originated in a man older than 75 with acute or convalescent COVID-19. CDR3 sequence: CATSREYLTSEQYF. The CDR3 DNA sequence: TGTGCCACCAGCAGAGAATATCTAACTTCCGAGCAGTACTTC.